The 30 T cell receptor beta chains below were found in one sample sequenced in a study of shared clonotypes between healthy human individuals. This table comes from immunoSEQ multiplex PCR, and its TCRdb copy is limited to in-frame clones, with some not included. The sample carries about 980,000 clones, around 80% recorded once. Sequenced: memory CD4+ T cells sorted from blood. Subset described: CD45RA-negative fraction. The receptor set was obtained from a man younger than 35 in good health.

The CDR3 DNA sequence: TGTGCCATCAGCCCTATAGCGGGGGGGCAGGAGACCCAGTACTTC. It is translated as CAISPIAGGQETQYF. J is TRBJ2-5 and V is TRBV10-3; TRBD2 matches 11 bases. The CDR3 has 15 residues. V shed 6 bases, J shed 5 bases, and the junction held 8 bases outside the gene matches. Germline lookup yields CDR1 ENHRY and CDR2 SYGVKD.

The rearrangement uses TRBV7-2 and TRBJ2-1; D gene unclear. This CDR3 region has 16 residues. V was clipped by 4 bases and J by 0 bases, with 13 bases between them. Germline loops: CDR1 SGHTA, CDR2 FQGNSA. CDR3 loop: CASSSLKVISYNEQFF. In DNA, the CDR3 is TGTGCCAGCAGCTCCCTAAAGGTTATCTCCTACAATGAGCAGTTCTTC.

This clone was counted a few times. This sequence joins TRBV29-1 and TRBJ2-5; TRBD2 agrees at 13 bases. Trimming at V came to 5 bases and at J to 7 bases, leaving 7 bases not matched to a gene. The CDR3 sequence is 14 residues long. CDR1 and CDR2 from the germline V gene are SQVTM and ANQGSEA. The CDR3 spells CSVSGTSGEGTQYF. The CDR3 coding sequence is TGCAGCGTTTCCGGGACTAGCGGGGAAGGGACCCAGTACTTC.

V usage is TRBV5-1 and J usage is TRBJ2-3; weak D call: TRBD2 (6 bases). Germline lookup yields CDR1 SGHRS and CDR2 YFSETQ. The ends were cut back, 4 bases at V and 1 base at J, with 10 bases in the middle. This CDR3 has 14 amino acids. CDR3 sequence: CASSPGRGTDTQYF. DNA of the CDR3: TGCGCCAGCAGCCCCGGGAGAGGCACAGATACGCAGTATTTT.

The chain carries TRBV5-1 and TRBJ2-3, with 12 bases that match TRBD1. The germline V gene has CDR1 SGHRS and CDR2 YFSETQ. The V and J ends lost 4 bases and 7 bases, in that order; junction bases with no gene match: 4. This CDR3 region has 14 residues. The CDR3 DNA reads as TGCGCCAGCAGCGTGGGACAGGGGGCAAATACGCAGTATTTT. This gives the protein CASSVGQGANTQYF. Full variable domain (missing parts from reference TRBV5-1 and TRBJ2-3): KAGVTQTPRYLIKTRGQQVTLSCSPISGHRSVSWYQQTPGQGLQFLFEYFSETQRNKGNFPGRFSGRQFSNSRSEMNVSTLELGDSALYLCASSVGQGANTQYFGPGTRLTVL.

CDR3 DNA: TGTGCCAGCAGCTCGACGGTTTTCTATAATTCACCCCTCCACTTT. Its translation: CASSSTVFYNSPLHF. This rearrangement joins TRBV6-5 to TRBJ1-6, with unresolved D. The length of the CDR3 is 15 residues. With 6 bases removed from V and 3 bases from J, the gap between germline ends came to 12 bases. Germline V gene sequence: CDR1 MNHEY, CDR2 SVGAGI.

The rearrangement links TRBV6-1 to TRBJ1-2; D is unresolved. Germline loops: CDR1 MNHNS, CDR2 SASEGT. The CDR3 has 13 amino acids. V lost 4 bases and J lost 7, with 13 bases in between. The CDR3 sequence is CASSAPESAGYTF. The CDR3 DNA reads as TGTGCCAGCAGTGCACCCGAATCGGCTGGCTACACCTTC.

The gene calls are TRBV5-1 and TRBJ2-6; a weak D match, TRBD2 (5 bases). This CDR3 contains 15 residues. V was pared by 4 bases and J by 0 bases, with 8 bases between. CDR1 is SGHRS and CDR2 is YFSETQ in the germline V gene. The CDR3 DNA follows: TGCGCCAGCAGCCCGGACTCCTCTGGGGCCAACGTCCTGACTTTC. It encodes CASSPDSSGANVLTF.

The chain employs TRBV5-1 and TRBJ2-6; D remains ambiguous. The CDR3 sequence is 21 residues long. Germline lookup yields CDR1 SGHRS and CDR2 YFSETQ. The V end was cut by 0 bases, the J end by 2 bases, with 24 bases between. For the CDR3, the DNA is TGCGCCAGCAGCTTGGCCCTTGAATGGACGGACCGCAACCCTGGGGCCAACGTCCTGACTTTC. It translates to CASSLALEWTDRNPGANVLTF.

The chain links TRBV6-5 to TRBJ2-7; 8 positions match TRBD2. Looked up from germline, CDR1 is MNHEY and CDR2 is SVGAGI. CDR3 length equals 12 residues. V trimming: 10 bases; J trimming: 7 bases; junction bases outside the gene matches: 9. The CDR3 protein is CATQRGGGEQYF. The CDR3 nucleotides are TGTGCCACCCAACGGGGGGGCGGGGAGCAGTACTTC.

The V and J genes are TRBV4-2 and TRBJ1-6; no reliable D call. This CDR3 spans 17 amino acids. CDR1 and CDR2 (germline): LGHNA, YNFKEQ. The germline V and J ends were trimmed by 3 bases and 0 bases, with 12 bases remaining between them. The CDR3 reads CASSQFPQDSYNSPLHF. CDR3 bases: TGTGCCAGCAGCCAGTTTCCTCAGGACTCCTATAATTCACCCCTCCACTTT.

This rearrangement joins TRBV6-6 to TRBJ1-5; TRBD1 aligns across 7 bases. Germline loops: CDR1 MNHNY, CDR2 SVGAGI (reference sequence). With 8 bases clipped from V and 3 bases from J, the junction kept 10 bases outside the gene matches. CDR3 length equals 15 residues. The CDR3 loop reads CASGAGGQFNQPQHF. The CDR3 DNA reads TGTGCCAGCGGGGCTGGGGGACAGTTCAATCAGCCCCAGCATTTT.

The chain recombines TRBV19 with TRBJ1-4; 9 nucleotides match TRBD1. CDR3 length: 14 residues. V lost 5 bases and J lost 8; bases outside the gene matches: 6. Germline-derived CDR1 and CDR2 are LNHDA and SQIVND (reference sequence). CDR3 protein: CASSLGQGPEKLFF. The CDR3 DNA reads TGTGCCAGTAGTCTGGGACAGGGACCGGAAAAACTGTTTTTT. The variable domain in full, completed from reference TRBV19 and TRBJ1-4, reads DGGITQSPKYLFRKEGQNVTLSCEQNLNHDAMYWYRQDPGQGLRLIYYSQIVNDFQKGDIAEGYSVSREKKESFPLTVTSAQKNPTAFYLCASSLGQGPEKLFFGSGTQLSVL.

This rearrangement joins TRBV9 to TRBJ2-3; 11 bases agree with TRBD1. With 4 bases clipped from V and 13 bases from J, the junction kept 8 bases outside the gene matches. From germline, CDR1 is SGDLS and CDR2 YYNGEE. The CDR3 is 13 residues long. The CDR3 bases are TGTGCCAGCAGCCCTCAACCGGGACAGGGGGAGTATTTT. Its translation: CASSPQPGQGEYF.

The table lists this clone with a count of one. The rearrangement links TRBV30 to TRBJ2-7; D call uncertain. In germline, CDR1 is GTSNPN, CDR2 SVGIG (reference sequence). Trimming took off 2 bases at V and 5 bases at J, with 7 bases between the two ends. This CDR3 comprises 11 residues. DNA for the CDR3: TGTGCCTGGAGTTCAAGGGACGAGCAGTACTTC. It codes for CAWSSRDEQYF.

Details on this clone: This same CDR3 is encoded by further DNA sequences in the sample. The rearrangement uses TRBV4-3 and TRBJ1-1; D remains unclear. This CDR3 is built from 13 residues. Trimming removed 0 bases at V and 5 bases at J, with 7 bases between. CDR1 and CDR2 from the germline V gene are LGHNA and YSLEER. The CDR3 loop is CASSQEGGTEAFF. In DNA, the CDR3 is TGCGCCAGCAGCCAAGAAGGAGGGACTGAAGCTTTCTTT.

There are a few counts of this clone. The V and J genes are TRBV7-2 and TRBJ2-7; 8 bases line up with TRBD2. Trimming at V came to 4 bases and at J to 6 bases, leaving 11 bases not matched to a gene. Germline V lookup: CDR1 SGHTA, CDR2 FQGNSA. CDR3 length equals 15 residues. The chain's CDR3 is CASSWTGGALGEQYF. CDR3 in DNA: TGTGCCAGCAGCTGGACGGGGGGGGCACTCGGCGAGCAGTACTTC.

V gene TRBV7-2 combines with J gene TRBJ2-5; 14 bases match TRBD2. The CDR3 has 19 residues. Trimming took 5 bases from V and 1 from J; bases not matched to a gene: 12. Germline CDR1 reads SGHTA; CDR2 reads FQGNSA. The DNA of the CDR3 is TGTGCCAGCAGCCCAGTACGGACTAGCGGGAGGCTCCGCCAAGAGACCCAGTACTTC. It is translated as CASSPVRTSGRLRQETQYF.

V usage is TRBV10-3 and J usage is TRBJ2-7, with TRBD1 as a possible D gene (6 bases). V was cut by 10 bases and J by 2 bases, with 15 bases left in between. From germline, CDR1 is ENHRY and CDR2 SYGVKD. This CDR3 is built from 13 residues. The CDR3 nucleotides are TGTGCCACCTGGCAGGGGTCCGCCTACGAGCAGTACTTC. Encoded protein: CATWQGSAYEQYF.

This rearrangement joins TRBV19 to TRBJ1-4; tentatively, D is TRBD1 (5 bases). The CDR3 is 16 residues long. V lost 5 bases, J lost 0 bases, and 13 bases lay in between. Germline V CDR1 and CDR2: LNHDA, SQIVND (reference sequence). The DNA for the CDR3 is TGTGCCAGTAGTGGGAGGGGCAGTCCAACTAATGAAAAACTGTTTTTT. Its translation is CASSGRGSPTNEKLFF.

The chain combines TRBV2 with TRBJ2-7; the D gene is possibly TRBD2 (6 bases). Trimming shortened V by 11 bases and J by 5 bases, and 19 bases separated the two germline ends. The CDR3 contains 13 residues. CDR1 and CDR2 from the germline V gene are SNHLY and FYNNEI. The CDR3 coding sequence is TGTGCCTCGGACGTTGGGACTTCCCACGAGCAGTACTTC. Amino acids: CASDVGTSHEQYF.

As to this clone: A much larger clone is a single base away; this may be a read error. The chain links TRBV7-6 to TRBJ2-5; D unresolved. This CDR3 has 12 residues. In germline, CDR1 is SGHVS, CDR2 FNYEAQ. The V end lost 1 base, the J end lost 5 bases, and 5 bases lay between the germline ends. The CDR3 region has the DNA TGTGCCAGCAGCTTAGATCTGGAGACCCAGTACTTC. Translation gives CASSLDLETQYF.

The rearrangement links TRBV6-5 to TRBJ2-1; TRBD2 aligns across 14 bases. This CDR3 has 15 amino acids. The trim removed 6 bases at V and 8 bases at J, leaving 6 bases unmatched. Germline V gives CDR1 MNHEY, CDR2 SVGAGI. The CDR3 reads CASRPGTSGSHEQFF. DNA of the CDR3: TGTGCCAGCAGGCCAGGGACTAGCGGGAGCCATGAGCAGTTCTTC.

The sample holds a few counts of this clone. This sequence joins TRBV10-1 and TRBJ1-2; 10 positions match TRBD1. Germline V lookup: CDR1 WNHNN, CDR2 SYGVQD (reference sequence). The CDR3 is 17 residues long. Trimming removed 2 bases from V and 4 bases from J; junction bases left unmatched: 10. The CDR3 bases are TGCGCCAGCAGTGAGGATCATGGGACAGGGGACACCTATGGCTACACCTTC. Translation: CASSEDHGTGDTYGYTF.

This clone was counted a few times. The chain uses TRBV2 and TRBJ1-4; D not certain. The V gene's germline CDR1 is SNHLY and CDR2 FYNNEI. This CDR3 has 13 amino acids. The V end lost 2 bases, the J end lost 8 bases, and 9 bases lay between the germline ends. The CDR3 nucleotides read TGTGCCAGCAGTGAACTGGAGGGAGAAAAACTGTTTTTT. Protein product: CASSELEGEKLFF.

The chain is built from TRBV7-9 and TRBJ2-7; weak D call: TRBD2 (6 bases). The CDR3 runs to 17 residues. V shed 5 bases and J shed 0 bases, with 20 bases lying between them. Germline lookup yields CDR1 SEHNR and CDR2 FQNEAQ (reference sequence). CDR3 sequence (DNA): TGTGCCAGCAGCGTTAGAGAGGCGGGGTCCCCCTCCTACGAGCAGTACTTC. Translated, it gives CASSVREAGSPSYEQYF.

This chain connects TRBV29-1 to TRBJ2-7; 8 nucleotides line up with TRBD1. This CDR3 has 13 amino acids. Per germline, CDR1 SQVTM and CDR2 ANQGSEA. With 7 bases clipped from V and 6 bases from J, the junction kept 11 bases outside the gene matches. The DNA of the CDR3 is TGCAGCGCTGCCGGGACAGGTGGGGGCGAGCAGTACTTC. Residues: CSAAGTGGGEQYF.

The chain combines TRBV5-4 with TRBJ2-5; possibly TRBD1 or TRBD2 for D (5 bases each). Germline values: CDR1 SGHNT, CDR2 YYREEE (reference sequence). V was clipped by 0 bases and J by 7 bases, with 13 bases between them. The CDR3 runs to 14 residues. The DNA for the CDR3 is TGTGCCAGCAGCTTGGTGGGGGTCAAAGCGACCCAGTACTTC. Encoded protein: CASSLVGVKATQYF.

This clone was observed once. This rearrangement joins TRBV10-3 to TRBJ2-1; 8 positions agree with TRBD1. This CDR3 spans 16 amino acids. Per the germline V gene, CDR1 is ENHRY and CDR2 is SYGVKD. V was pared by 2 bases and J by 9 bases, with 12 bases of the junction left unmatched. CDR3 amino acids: CAISEGQTGEWVEQFF. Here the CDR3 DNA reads TGTGCCATCAGTGAGGGACAGACAGGGGAATGGGTTGAGCAGTTCTTC.

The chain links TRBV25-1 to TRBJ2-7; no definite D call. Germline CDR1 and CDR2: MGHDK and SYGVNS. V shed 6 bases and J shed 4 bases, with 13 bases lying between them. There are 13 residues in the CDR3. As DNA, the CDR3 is TGTGCCAGCAGCTTGCAGGAAGGGTACGAGCAGTACTTC. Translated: CASSLQEGYEQYF.